Listed below are T cell receptor beta chains from one sample, sequenced in a study of T cells in Graves' hyperthyroidism and ophthalmopathy. One entry per CDR3 protein results from TCRdb running MiXCR on the multiplex PCR reads. This sample has hundreds of thousands of distinct CDR3 sequences; 20% to 25% occur once, and the top ten carry 34%. Specimen: blood. Every receptor here comes from a man in his thirties or forties with Graves' ophthalmopathy. Both conserved end residues are part of each CDR3. D genes are given only for firm matches. Not every row has a clone size; where given, it reads once, few, many or a size class.

clone_size j_call d_call v_call cdr3_nt cdr3_aa
- TRBJ2-7 TRBD1 TRBV4-2 TGTGCCAGCAGCCAAGATGGTATGGGACAGGGAACTTCTGAGCAGTACTTC CASSQDGMGQGTSEQYF
many TRBJ2-3 - TRBV27 TGTGCCAGCAGCCTTTTAGGAAATGGGGCCAGGATTGATACGCAGTATTTT CASSLLGNGARIDTQYF
- TRBJ2-7 - TRBV6-1 TGTGCCAGCAGTCGCAGGGTGGTGCGCGAGCAGTACTTC CASSRRVVREQYF
- TRBJ2-7 - TRBV7-9 TGTGCCAGCAGCTTAGCGGGGCGGCACAATGAGCAGTACTTC CASSLAGRHNEQYF
- TRBJ1-2 - TRBV7-2 TGTGCCAGCAGCTCCGGGTCGACCCGGGGCTACACCTTC CASSSGSTRGYTF
many TRBJ2-3 - TRBV5-1 TGCGCCAGCAGCACCGACAGAACAGATACGCAGTATTTT CASSTDRTDTQYF
- TRBJ1-1 - TRBV4-1 TGCGCCAGCAGCCCCTCTGGGGGATCGTTTGGCACTGAAGCTTTCTTT CASSPSGGSFGTEAFF
many TRBJ1-1 - TRBV30 TGTGCCTGGAGTGTAAAGGGATATAACACTGAAGCTTTCTTT CAWSVKGYNTEAFF
many TRBJ2-7 - TRBV6-5 TGTGCCAGCAGTTACCAACAGGTCGTTACCTACGAGCAGTACTTC CASSYQQVVTYEQYF
- TRBJ2-1 - TRBV24-1 TGTGCCACCAGTGAGGGTAGCTTATACAATGAGCAGTTCTTC CATSEGSLYNEQFF
- TRBJ2-3 - TRBV7-2 TGTGCCAGCAAAGGGGCTGCTCTGCAACCGCAGTATTTT CASKGAALQPQYF
- TRBJ2-7 - TRBV5-1 TGCGCCAGCAGCCTCGGGACTGCGGGGATTTGCGAGCAGTACTTC CASSLGTAGICEQYF
- TRBJ2-1 TRBD2 TRBV11-1 TGTGCCAGCAGCTTAGGTAATTTGGCGGGGACTACCTACAATGAGCAGTTCTTC CASSLGNLAGTTYNEQFF
many TRBJ1-1 TRBD1 TRBV7-9 TGTGCCAGCAGCCTACTGACAGGGGACACTGAAGCTTTCTTT CASSLLTGDTEAFF
few TRBJ2-7 TRBD2 TRBV29-1 TGCAGCGTTGAAGATCTTCGAGCGGGAGTGATCGAGCAGTACTTC CSVEDLRAGVIEQYF
many TRBJ2-7 - TRBV20-1 TGCAGTGCTAGAGATTATCTCGAGCAGTACTTC CSARDYLEQYF
- TRBJ1-1 - TRBV27 TGTGCCAGCAGTTTTTCCTCGGCCACTGGAGCTTTCTTT CASSFSSATGAFF
- TRBJ1-5 TRBD1 TRBV20-1 TGCAGTGCTAGAGAACCGGGACAGGGGTTAATTAGTAAGCCCCAGCATTTT CSAREPGQGLISKPQHF
many TRBJ2-7 - TRBV6-1 TGTGCCAGCAGGCAACGGGACGGAGGAGTCTACGAGCAGTACTTC CASRQRDGGVYEQYF
few TRBJ1-1 - TRBV25-1 TGTGCCAGCAGCTGGGGGGGGTTTGATAGGGGCCACACTGAAGCTTTCTTT CASSWGGFDRGHTEAFF
- TRBJ2-5 - TRBV27 TGTGCCAGCAGTTTAAGTTGGGGCCCGTACCAAGAGACCCAGTACTTC CASSLSWGPYQETQYF
few TRBJ1-6 TRBD1 TRBV24-1 TGTGCCACTGGAGACCGGGACAGCTTACATAATTCACCCCTCCACTTT CATGDRDSLHNSPLHF
many TRBJ2-7 - TRBV5-1 TGCGCCAGCAGGAAGGCCGGCTCCTACGAGCAGTACTTC CASRKAGSYEQYF
few TRBJ2-3 - TRBV2 TGTGCCAGCTTGCGGGCTAGCAGCACAGATACGCAGTATTTT CASLRASSTDTQYF
few TRBJ2-1 - TRBV7-8 TGCGCCAGCAGCCAATCAAGCTCCTACAATGAGCAGTTCTTC CASSQSSSYNEQFF
- TRBJ2-3 - TRBV6-1 TGTGCCAGCACCCTCACAGGTGGCGGAGGAGATACGCAGTATTTT CASTLTGGGGDTQYF
many TRBJ2-7 - TRBV3-1 TGTGCCAGCAGCCGCCGGGACGGCTCCTACGAGCAGTACTTC CASSRRDGSYEQYF
- TRBJ2-3 - TRBV7-2 TGTGCCAGCAGCTCCCGGGACGGCTCGGGTTGGGCAGATACGCAGTATTTT CASSSRDGSGWADTQYF
many TRBJ2-1 - TRBV7-2 TGTGCCAGCAGCTTAGAGGGGTTCGGTGAGCAGTTCTTC CASSLEGFGEQFF
few TRBJ2-2 TRBD1 TRBV11-2 TGTGCCAGCAGCCCAAGAATAAACAGGGGTAGCACCGGGGAGCTGTTTTTT CASSPRINRGSTGELFF
once TRBJ2-7 TRBD1 TRBV25-1 TGTGCCAGCAGTCGGGGGACAGGGGGGGGCTACGAGCAGTACTTC CASSRGTGGGYEQYF
- TRBJ1-4 - TRBV24-1 TGTGCCACCAGTGACCCAGGGATTGAAAAACTGTTTTTT CATSDPGIEKLFF
- TRBJ2-1 - TRBV19 TGTGCCAGTAGCCTCGACTGGAGCAATGAGCAGTTCTTC CASSLDWSNEQFF
- TRBJ2-1 TRBD2 TRBV30 TGTGCCTGGACCAATGGACTAGCCCTTCCTAATGAGCAGTTCTTC CAWTNGLALPNEQFF
- TRBJ2-1 - TRBV12-3/TRBV12-4 TGTGCCAGCAGTTTAACGGGAGAAATGTACAATGAGCAGTTCTTC CASSLTGEMYNEQFF
- TRBJ1-4 - TRBV20-1 TGCAGTGCTAGAGGGAAAGGGTTCGGAGGGGTTATGGAAAAACTGTTTTTT CSARGKGFGGVMEKLFF